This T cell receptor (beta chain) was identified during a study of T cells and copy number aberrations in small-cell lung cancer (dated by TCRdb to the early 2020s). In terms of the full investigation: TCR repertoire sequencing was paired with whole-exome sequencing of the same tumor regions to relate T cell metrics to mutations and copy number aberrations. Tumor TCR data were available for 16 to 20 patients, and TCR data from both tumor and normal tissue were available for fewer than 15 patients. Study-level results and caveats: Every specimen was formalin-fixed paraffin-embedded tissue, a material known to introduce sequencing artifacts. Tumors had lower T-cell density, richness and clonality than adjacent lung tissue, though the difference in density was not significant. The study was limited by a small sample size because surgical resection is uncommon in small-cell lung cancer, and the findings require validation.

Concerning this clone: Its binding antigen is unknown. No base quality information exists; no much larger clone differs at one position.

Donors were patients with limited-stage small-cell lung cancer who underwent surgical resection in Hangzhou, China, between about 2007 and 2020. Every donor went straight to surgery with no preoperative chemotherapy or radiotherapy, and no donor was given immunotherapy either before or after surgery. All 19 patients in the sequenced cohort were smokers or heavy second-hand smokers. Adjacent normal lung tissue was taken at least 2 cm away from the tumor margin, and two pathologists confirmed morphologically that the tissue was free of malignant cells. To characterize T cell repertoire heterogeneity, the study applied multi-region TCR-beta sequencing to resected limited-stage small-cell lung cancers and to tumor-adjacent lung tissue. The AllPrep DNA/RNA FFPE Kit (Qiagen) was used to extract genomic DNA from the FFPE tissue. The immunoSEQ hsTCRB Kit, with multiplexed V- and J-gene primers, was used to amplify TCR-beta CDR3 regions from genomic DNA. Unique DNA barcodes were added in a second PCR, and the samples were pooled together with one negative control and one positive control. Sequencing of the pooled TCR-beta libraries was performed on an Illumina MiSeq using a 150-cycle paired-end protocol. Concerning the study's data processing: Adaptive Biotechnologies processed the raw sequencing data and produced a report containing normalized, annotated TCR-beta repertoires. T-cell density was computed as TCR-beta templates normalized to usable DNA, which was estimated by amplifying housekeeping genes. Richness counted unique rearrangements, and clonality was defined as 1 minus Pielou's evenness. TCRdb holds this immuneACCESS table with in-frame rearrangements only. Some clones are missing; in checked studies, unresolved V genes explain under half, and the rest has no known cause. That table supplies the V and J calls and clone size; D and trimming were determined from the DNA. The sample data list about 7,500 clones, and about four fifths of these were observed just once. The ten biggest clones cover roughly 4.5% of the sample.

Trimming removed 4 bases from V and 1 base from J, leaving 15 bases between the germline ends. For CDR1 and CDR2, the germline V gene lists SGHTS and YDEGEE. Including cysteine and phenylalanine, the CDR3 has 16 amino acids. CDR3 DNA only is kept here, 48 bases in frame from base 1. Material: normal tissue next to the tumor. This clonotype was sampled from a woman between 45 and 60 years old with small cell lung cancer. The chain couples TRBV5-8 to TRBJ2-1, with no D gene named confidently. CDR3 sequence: CASSTYRSLSYNEQFF. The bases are TGTGCCAGCAGCACCTACAGATCCTTATCCTACAATGAGCAGTTCTTC. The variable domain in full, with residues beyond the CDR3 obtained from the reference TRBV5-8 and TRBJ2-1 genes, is EAGVTQSPTHLIKTRGQQATLRCSPISGHTSVYWYQQALGLGLQFLLWYDEGEERNRGNFPPRFSGRQFPNYSSELNVNALELEDSALYLCASSTYRSLSYNEQFFGPGTRLTVL.